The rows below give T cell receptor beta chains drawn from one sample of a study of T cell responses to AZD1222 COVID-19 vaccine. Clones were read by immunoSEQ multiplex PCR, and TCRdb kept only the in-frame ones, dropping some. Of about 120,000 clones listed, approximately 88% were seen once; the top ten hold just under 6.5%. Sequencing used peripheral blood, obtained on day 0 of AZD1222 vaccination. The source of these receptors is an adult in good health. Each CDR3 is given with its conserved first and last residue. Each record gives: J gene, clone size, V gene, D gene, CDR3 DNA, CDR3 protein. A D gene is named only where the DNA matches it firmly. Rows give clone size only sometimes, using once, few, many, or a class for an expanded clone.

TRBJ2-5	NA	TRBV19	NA	TGTGCCAGTAGCCGGACGGACCAAGAGACCCAGTACTTC	CASSRTDQETQYF
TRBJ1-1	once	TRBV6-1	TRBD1	TGTGCCAGCAGTGACCGGGACAGGGTTGAAGCTTTCTTT	CASSDRDRVEAFF
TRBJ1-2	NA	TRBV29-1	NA	TGCAGCGTTGAACAGCCTGGCTACACCTTC	CSVEQPGYTF
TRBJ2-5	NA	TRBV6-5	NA	TGTGCCAGCAGTTACTCGAGGGCGAGCGAGACCCAGTACTTC	CASSYSRASETQYF
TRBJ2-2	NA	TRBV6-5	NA	TGTGCCAGCAGGAAAACAGGGCTTGCGGAGCTGTTTTTT	CASRKTGLAELFF
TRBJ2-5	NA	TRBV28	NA	TGTGCCAGCAGTGACGTCGGGGGTGGGGTCCAAGAGACCCAGTACTTC	CASSDVGGGVQETQYF
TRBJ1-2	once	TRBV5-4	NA	TGTGCCAGCAGCTCCGGACTCGGGGACTATGGCTACACCTTC	CASSSGLGDYGYTF
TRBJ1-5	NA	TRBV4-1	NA	TGCGCCAGCAGCCAAGAAGGGGTCGGGGCTGATCAGCCCCAGCATTTT	CASSQEGVGADQPQHF
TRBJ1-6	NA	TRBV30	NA	TGTGCCTGGAGTGGCCTAAGCTCCTATAATTCACCCCTCCACTTT	CAWSGLSSYNSPLHF
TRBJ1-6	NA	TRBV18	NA	TGTGCCAGCTCACCATCGGGGGTAAGGTCCTATAATTCACCCCTCCACTTT	CASSPSGVRSYNSPLHF
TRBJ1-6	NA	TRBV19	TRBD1	TGTGCCAGTAGGCCTCCGGGACAGGGCGCTTCACCCCTCCACTTT	CASRPPGQGASPLHF
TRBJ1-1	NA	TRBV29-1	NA	TGCAGCGTTGAAGGGGAGGAGGAAGCTTTCTTT	CSVEGEEEAFF
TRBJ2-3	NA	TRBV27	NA	TGTGCCAGCAGTTTAAGGGCCTACACAGATACGCAGTATTTT	CASSLRAYTDTQYF
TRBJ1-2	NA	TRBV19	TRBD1	TGTGCCAGTAGTACGAATGACAGGGGGCTCGATGGCTACACCTTC	CASSTNDRGLDGYTF
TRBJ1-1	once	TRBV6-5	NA	TGTGCCAGCAGTCGGGGAGTCACTGAAGCTTTCTTT	CASSRGVTEAFF
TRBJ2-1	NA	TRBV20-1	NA	TGCAGTGCTAGTTACAAGTTTGTGGGTGAGCAGTTCTTC	CSASYKFVGEQFF